These 8 T cell receptor beta chains came from one sample sequenced in a study of blood T cell repertoires in COVID-19. This table comes from immunoSEQ multiplex PCR, and its TCRdb copy is limited to in-frame clones, with some not included. The sample consists of around 190,000 clones, around 83% of them appearing once. The sequenced material came from peripheral blood. Source of these receptors: a human donor in a cohort sampled during active COVID-19.

This chain uses TRBV28 with TRBJ1-1, with 10 bases fitting TRBD1. CDR1 MDHEN and CDR2 SYDVKM come from the germline V gene. The CDR3 sequence is 16 residues long. Germline trimming cut 2 bases from V and 8 bases from J; bases unmatched to any gene: 11. The CDR3 spells CASSLQTGTGEAEAFF. DNA for the CDR3: TGTGCCAGCAGTTTACAAACTGGGACAGGGGAAGCCGAAGCTTTCTTT.

This chain's CDR3 is CASSVRGVFNDTQYF. CDR3 coding DNA: TGTGCCAGTAGTGTCAGGGGTGTCTTTAACGATACGCAGTATTTT. V is TRBV19 and J is TRBJ2-3, with TRBD1 as a possible D gene (6 bases). Germline lookup yields CDR1 LNHDA and CDR2 SQIVND (reference sequence). The CDR3 extends over 15 amino acids. Trimming pared 5 bases from V and 6 bases from J, leaving 18 bases between.

This clone was observed at least ten times. The chain links TRBV28 to TRBJ1-5; 12 bases are a match to TRBD1. Germline-derived CDR1 and CDR2 are MDHEN and SYDVKM. The V segment lost 1 base and the J segment 5 bases; nucleotides outside the gene matches: 9. CDR3 length: 18 residues. The CDR3 region has the DNA TGTGCCAGCAGTTTATTGACAGGGACAGGGGGCTTGTATCAGCCCCAGCATTTT. This gives the protein CASSLLTGTGGLYQPQHF.

This rearrangement joins TRBV3-1 (or the pseudogene TRBV3-2) to TRBJ2-3; D is possibly TRBD2 (5 bases). V was clipped by 0 bases and J by 2 bases, with 18 bases between them. The CDR3 loop spans 18 amino acids. Germline V CDR1 and CDR2: LGHDT, YNNKEL (reference sequence). The CDR3 loop reads CASSQENTAVLDTDTQYF. DNA of the CDR3: TGTGCCAGCAGCCAAGAGAACACAGCGGTCTTGGACACAGATACGCAGTATTTT.

A few counts support this clone. The J gene is TRBJ1-4, the V gene TRBV5-1, with D tentatively TRBD1 (5 bases). CDR1 is SGHRS, CDR2 YFSETQ, per germline. Trimming cost V 3 bases and J 3 bases, with 18 bases left between them. This CDR3 is built from 17 residues. CDR3 loop: CASSSLPGRGSNEKLFF. Here the CDR3 DNA reads TGCGCCAGCAGCTCCCTTCCAGGGAGGGGCTCTAATGAAAAACTGTTTTTT. Full variable domain (remainder filled in from reference TRBV5-1 and TRBJ1-4): KAGVTQTPRYLIKTRGQQVTLSCSPISGHRSVSWYQQTPGQGLQFLFEYFSETQRNKGNFPGRFSGRQFSNSRSEMNVSTLELGDSALYLCASSSLPGRGSNEKLFFGSGTQLSVL.

The V call is TRBV27, the J call TRBJ1-5, with 9 bases lining up with TRBD1. The length of the CDR3 is 15 residues. CDR1 is MNHEY and CDR2 is SMNVEV in the germline V gene (reference sequence). J gave up 7 bases and V 5 bases, and 9 bases lay outside the gene matches. The CDR3 DNA reads as TGTGCCAGCAGTCCCCGGACAGGGGCGGGCCAGCCCCAGCATTTT. Amino acid sequence: CASSPRTGAGQPQHF.

This clone was picked up many times. V gene TRBV7-9 combines with J gene TRBJ1-4, with 8 bases matching TRBD1. The CDR3 extends over 17 amino acids. Germline trimming cut 3 bases from V and 7 bases from J; bases unmatched to any gene: 13. In germline, CDR1 is SEHNR, CDR2 FQNEAQ (reference sequence). The CDR3: CASSLGSGTGRTEKLFF. The CDR3 nucleotides read TGTGCCAGCAGCTTGGGATCCGGGACAGGAAGAACTGAAAAACTGTTTTTT.

This chain joins TRBV6-5 and TRBJ1-6; D perhaps matches TRBD1 (6 bases). Germline loops: CDR1 MNHEY, CDR2 SVGAGI. The CDR3 extends over 13 amino acids. V shed 5 bases and J shed 14 bases, with 16 bases lying between them. CDR3 DNA sequence: TGTGCCAGCAGTATAACGGGACAAGGAGCCCTCCACTTT. The encoded protein is CASSITGQGALHF.